Each of the 30 T cell receptor delta chains below was sequenced from the same sample in a study of gamma-delta T cells after stem cell transplantation listed by TCRdb under 2016. Library construction relied on RT-PCR. The run used an Illumina MiSeq. TCRdb reprocessed the public reads with the caller CATT; rows with the same DNA were merged afterwards. This sample comprises 1,500 to 2,000 delta-chain clones, 15% to 20% of them detected only once. Of the sample, over 25% is held by the ten largest clones. The sample taken for sequencing was gamma-delta T cells. These receptors all stem from a human donor. It is not recorded whose cells these are; they may come from a transplant donor.

Notes on this clone: A much more abundant neighbour one base away suggests this may be a read error. V is TRDV2 and J is TRDJ1, with D unclear. Trimming removed 3 bases from V and 0 bases from J, with 16 bases in between. Germline values: CDR1 GEAIGNYY, CDR2 EKD. This CDR3 spans 16 amino acids. The CDR3 DNA sequence: TGTGCCTGTGACGGGGTGAGGGAGCCGTACACCGATAAACTCATCTTT. Residues: CACDGVREPYTDKLIF.

About this clone itself: A much bigger clone sits one base away, suggesting this may be a read error. The V and J genes are TRDV2 and TRDJ1, with 8 bases matching TRDD3. The CDR3 sequence is 23 residues long. Looked up from germline, CDR1 is GEAIGNYY and CDR2 is EKD. The CDR3 sequence: CAGDTLAALRALGAASYTDKLIF. CDR3 sequence (DNA): TGTGCCGGTGACACCCTAGCCGCTCTGAGGGCACTGGGGGCCGCCTCGTACACCGATAAACTCATCTTT.

In the case of this clone: A read error likely explains why the TCRdb protein, taken from a much larger clone, differs from this DNA's translation at residue 3; the protein shown is translated from the DNA. This chain links TRDV2 with TRDJ1; 11 bases line up with TRDD3. CDR3 length: 20 residues. Germline CDR1 is GEAIGNYY and CDR2 is EKD. The CDR3 DNA reads TGTGCCTATGACTTGATGTCGGCGGGGCTGGGGGATACATCCACCGATAAACTCATCTTT. It translates to CAYDLMSAGLGDTSTDKLIF.

On this clone itself: The translation of this DNA and the TCRdb protein of a much larger clone differ at residue 10, probably owing to a read error; the protein shown here is translated from the DNA. The chain employs TRDV2 and TRDJ1, with 8 bases aligning to TRDD3. This CDR3 region has 18 residues. Germline CDR1 is GEAIGNYY and CDR2 is EKD. Losses at the gene ends were 0 bases for V and 2 bases for J; bases not matched to a gene: 13. The CDR3 coding sequence is TGTGCCTGTGACACCGCGGGGCTGGGGGAAACGCGGACCGATAAACTCATCTTT. It is translated as CACDTAGLGETRTDKLIF.

A word on this clone: A far larger clone lies a single base away; this is likely a read error. V usage is TRDV2 and J usage is TRDJ1; D not certain. The CDR3 is 13 residues long. Germline V gene sequence: CDR1 GEAIGNYY, CDR2 EKD. The CDR3 DNA follows: TGTTCCTGTGACCCCCTGTACACCGATAAACTCATCTTT. Translating gives CSCDPLYTDKLIF.

In its sample, this clone is large. The chain carries TRDV2 and TRDJ1, with 7 bases identical to TRDD3. This CDR3 contains 15 residues. Germline trimming cut 0 bases from V and 4 bases from J; bases unmatched to any gene: 7. Germline V CDR1 and CDR2: GEAIGNYY, EKD. The chain's CDR3 is CACDTVGDTNDKLIF. The CDR3 DNA sequence: TGTGCCTGTGACACCGTGGGGGACACGAACGATAAACTCATCTTT.

A note on this clone: The likely explanation is a read error, given a far larger clone one base away. The chain links TRDV2 to TRDJ1; the match to TRDD3 covers 10 bases. Germline trimming cut 5 bases from V and 2 bases from J; bases unmatched to any gene: 7. CDR1 and CDR2 from the germline V gene are GEAIGNYY and EKD. This CDR3 has 15 amino acids. The CDR3 nucleotides read TGTGCCTGTGCCCACGTACTGGGGGATACCGATAAACTCATCTTT. This codes for CACAHVLGDTDKLIF.

This clone turned up a few times. A single base is all that separates this from a far larger clone, so a read error is likely. The rearrangement links TRDV2 to TRDJ1; 7 positions match TRDD3. This CDR3 spans 15 amino acids. After removal of 7 bases from V and 1 base from J, the junction contained 11 bases not matched to a gene. The germline CDR1 and CDR2 sequences are GEAIGNYY and EKD. The DNA of the CDR3 is TGTGCCTGGGATCGCTTGGGGGAGAGCACCGATAAACTCATCTTT. Its translation: CAWDRLGESTDKLIF.

Relative to its sample, this clone is large. The chain is built from TRDV1 and TRDJ2; D remains unclear. V lost 8 bases, J lost 0 bases, and 7 bases lay in between. The CDR3 contains 13 residues. Germline V gene sequence: CDR1 TSWWSYY, CDR2 QGS. For the CDR3, the DNA is TGTGCTCTTTCACCCCCTTTGACAGCACAACTCTTCTTT. Encoded protein: CALSPPLTAQLFF.

This clone has only a few counts. Translating this DNA gives a protein that differs at residue 8 from the TCRdb one, which belongs to a much larger clone; a read error is likely, and the protein shown is this translation. The chain uses TRDV2 and TRDJ1; D perhaps matches TRDD3 (6 bases). Germline-derived CDR1 and CDR2 are GEAIGNYY and EKD. This CDR3 contains 20 residues. The V end was cut by 0 bases, the J end by 0 bases, with 25 bases between. Here the CDR3 DNA reads TGTGCCTGTGACACCGTTGAGATAGGGGATCCAAACTTAAACACCGATAAACTCATCTTT. Translation: CACDTVEIGDPNLNTDKLIF.

Comments on this clone: TCRdb lists the protein of a much larger clone for this DNA, which differs at residue 5, so this is likely a read error; the protein given here is translated from the DNA itself. This rearrangement joins TRDV2 to TRDJ1; TRDD3 agrees at 11 bases. Germline V gene sequence: CDR1 GEAIGNYY, CDR2 EKD. Unmatched junction bases numbered 18, after V lost 2 bases and J lost 5 bases. This CDR3 is 19 amino acids long. The CDR3 bases are TGTGCCTGTGACATCGTCCGTGCTGTCTGGGGGATACTAGAAGATAAACTCATCTTT. Its protein is CACDIVRAVWGILEDKLIF.

To note about this clone: The TCRdb record carries a much larger clone's protein, which differs from this DNA's translation at residue 11; a read error is the likely cause, and the protein listed here is the DNA translation. The chain has TRDV2 and TRDJ1, with 10 nucleotides matching TRDD3. The CDR3 is 17 amino acids. V was pared by 4 bases and J by 2 bases, with 12 bases of the junction left unmatched. CDR1 and CDR2 (germline): GEAIGNYY, EKD. The CDR3, as DNA: TGTGCCTGTGAATCCTTACTGGGGGATCCGTCAACCGATAAACTCATCTTT. Protein sequence: CACESLLGDPSTDKLIF.

The chain couples TRDV2 to TRDJ1; 10 nucleotides agree with TRDD3. V gave up 2 bases and J gave up 3 bases; unmatched junction bases: 2. Germline V lookup: CDR1 GEAIGNYY, CDR2 EKD. The CDR3 sequence is 14 residues long. The CDR3 spells CACDILGDPDKLIF. The CDR3 DNA reads as TGTGCCTGTGACATACTGGGGGATCCCGATAAACTCATCTTT.

As for this clone: This sequence is one base from a far larger clone and is likely a read error. This chain joins TRDV2 and TRDJ2; 10 nucleotides match TRDD3. CDR3 length: 21 residues. Germline trimming cut 4 bases from V and 0 bases from J; bases unmatched to any gene: 19. The germline V gene encodes CDR1 GEAIGNYY and CDR2 EKD. CDR3: CACEKLRANGGYTALTAQLFF. In DNA form, the CDR3 reads TGTGCCTGTGAGAAGCTCCGGGCCAATGGGGGATACACAGCTTTGACAGCACAACTCTTCTTT.

Note on this clone: This may be a read error, as it is one base from a much larger clone. This sample includes further DNA sequences coding for the same CDR3. V and J are TRDV1 and TRDJ1; the match to TRDD3 covers 7 bases. With V trimmed by 0 bases and J by 4 bases, 23 bases remained unmatched. The CDR3 totals 21 residues. CDR1 and CDR2 (germline): TSWWSYY, QGS. The CDR3 loop is CALGELEAPFSGGFYGDKLIF. The CDR3 DNA is TGTGCTCTTGGGGAACTAGAAGCACCCTTCTCTGGGGGCTTCTACGGCGATAAACTCATCTTT.

In this sample, this clone is medium-sized. This sequence is one base from a far larger clone and is likely a read error. Other DNA variants within this sample encode the same CDR3. V gene TRDV2 combines with J gene TRDJ1; either TRDD2 or TRDD3 may supply D (7 bases each). This CDR3 contains 19 residues. Germline values: CDR1 GEAIGNYY, CDR2 EKD. CDR3 in amino acids: CACDTAGFPTGAYGDKLIF. The DNA of the CDR3 is TGTGCCTGCGACACGGCGGGCTTTCCTACTGGGGCTTATGGCGATAAACTCATCTTT.

About this clone: This is likely an artifact of a read error, given a far larger clone one base away. V gene TRDV2 combines with J gene TRDJ1, with D possibly TRDD3 on 5 matching bases. This CDR3 has 15 amino acids. CDR1 and CDR2 from the germline V gene are GEAIGNYY and EKD. The V and J ends lost 3 bases and 3 bases respectively, with 16 bases between them. CDR3 in DNA: TGTGCCTGTGACGGTATGGGGAATATAGCCGATAAACTCATCTTT. It yields the protein CACDGMGNIADKLIF.

This clone is medium-sized within its sample. J is TRDJ1 and V is TRDV2, with a tentative D call TRDD3 (6 bases). Trimming shortened V by 3 bases and J by 0 bases, and 13 bases separated the two germline ends. Per germline, CDR1 GEAIGNYY and CDR2 EKD. The CDR3 has 15 amino acids. CDR3 protein: CACDPWGVYTDKLIF. CDR3 sequence (DNA): TGTGCCTGTGACCCGTGGGGGGTATACACCGATAAACTCATCTTT.

As regards this clone: It is likely a read error: a sequence one base away is far more abundant. In nucleotides, the CDR3 is TGTGCCTGTGCCACCGTCCAAGAGCCGGGTAGTGGGGGATACGCAGGGCATACCGATAAACTCATCTTT. Amino acids: CACATVQEPGSGGYAGHTDKLIF. The gene calls are TRDV2 and TRDJ1; TRDD3 aligns across 11 bases. The germline V gene encodes CDR1 GEAIGNYY and CDR2 EKD. The CDR3 contains 23 residues.

Comment on this clone: A far larger clone is one base from this, pointing to a likely read error. This CDR3 is also generated by other DNA sequences in the sample. This sequence joins TRDV2 and TRDJ1, with 7 bases matching TRDD2. Trimming at V came to 1 base and at J to 4 bases, leaving 20 bases not matched to a gene. There are 19 residues in the CDR3. Per germline, CDR1 GEAIGNYY and CDR2 EKD. The CDR3 bases are TGTGCCTGTGACACGGCGGGCTTTCCTACTGGTGCTTATGGCGATAAACTCATCTTT. Amino acids: CACDTAGFPTGAYGDKLIF.

Concerning this clone itself: This likely traces to a read error, being one base from a far larger clone. Other DNA sequences in this sample translate to the same CDR3. The rearrangement joins TRDV2 to TRDJ1, with 13 positions matching TRDD3. The V gene's germline CDR1 is GEAIGNYY and CDR2 EKD. V lost 3 bases and J lost 2; bases outside the gene matches: 14. There are 19 residues in the CDR3. The chain's CDR3 is CACDSVLGDTLVTTDKLIF. The CDR3 DNA sequence: TGTGCCTGTGACTCCGTACTGGGGGATACGCTGGTTACAACCGATAAACTCATCTTT.

This clone has a handful of counts. The TCRdb protein, from a much larger clone, departs from this DNA's translation at residue 5, likely by read error; the protein shown derives from the DNA. V and J are TRDV2 and TRDJ1; a possible D gene is TRDD3 (5 bases). Germline lookup yields CDR1 GEAIGNYY and CDR2 EKD. The CDR3 length is 14 residues. V was pared by 3 bases and J by 3 bases, with 13 bases between. CDR3 protein: CACDPILDADKLIF. The CDR3 nucleotides read TGTGCCTGTGACCCAATACTGGACGCCGATAAACTCATCTTT.

Concerning this clone: The likely explanation is a read error, given a far larger clone one base away. The same CDR3 arises from other DNA sequences in this sample as well. This chain links TRDV2 with TRDJ1, with 8 bases that match TRDD3. The junction had 26 bases not matched to a gene; V was cut back by 0 bases and J by 0 bases. Per the germline V gene, CDR1 is GEAIGNYY and CDR2 is EKD. This CDR3 has 23 amino acids. The CDR3 reads CACDTVPASSYWGLLNNTDKLIF. The CDR3 DNA reads TGTGCCTGTGACACCGTACCTGCCTCTTCGTACTGGGGGCTCCTCAACAACACCGATAAACTCATCTTT.

About this clone: It differs at one base from a far larger clone, so likely a read error. The DNA is omitted, as the CDR3 cannot be located on it reliably, and the CDR3 follows TCRdb's listing. The chain joins TRDV2 to TRDJ1; the DNA was not compared with TRDD3, the D call given in the table. Germline V CDR1 and CDR2: GEAIGNYY, EKD. The CDR3 region is 15 residues in length, termini included. CDR3: CACDTFGTNTDKLIF.

This clone is hyperexpanded in the sample. The same CDR3 arises from other DNA sequences in this sample as well. This chain uses TRDV2 with TRDJ1; the match to TRDD3 covers 9 bases. There are 17 residues in the CDR3. J was trimmed by 3 bases and V by 3 bases; bases with no gene match: 13. Germline-derived CDR1 and CDR2 are GEAIGNYY and EKD. Here the CDR3 reads CACDSIDGGILSDKLIF. The CDR3 nucleotides read TGTGCCTGTGACTCTATAGACGGGGGGATACTTTCCGATAAACTCATCTTT.

As for this clone: This DNA's translation and the protein TCRdb lists, from a much larger clone, do not match at residue 10, likely due to a read error; the protein shown is translated from the DNA. This chain connects TRDV2 to TRDJ1; D may be TRDD2 (6 bases). The ends were cut back, 1 base at V and 4 bases at J, with 27 bases in the middle. Germline loops: CDR1 GEAIGNYY, CDR2 EKD. The CDR3 is 19 amino acids. In DNA, the CDR3 is TGTGCCTGTGACACGGCGGGCTTTCCTAATGGGGCTTATGGCGATAAACTCATCTTT. This translates into CACDTAGFPNGAYGDKLIF.

In this sample, this clone turned up a few times. The chain recombines TRDV2 with TRDJ1; TRDD3 is a possible D gene (6 bases). The CDR3 runs to 15 residues. V was cut by 1 base and J by 0 bases, with 11 bases left in between. Germline CDR1 and CDR2: GEAIGNYY and EKD. CDR3 DNA: TGTGCCTGTGACACTGTGGGGGCATACACCGATAAACTCATCTTT. Amino acids: CACDTVGAYTDKLIF.

As regards this clone: A far larger clone is one base from this, pointing to a likely read error. The CDR3 DNA sequence: TGTGCCTGTGACACCATAAAACCCCAAAACACCGATAAACTCATCTTT. Its translation: CACDTIKPQNTDKLIF. V gene TRDV2 combines with J gene TRDJ1; D is unresolved. V was pared by 0 bases and J by 0 bases, with 13 bases between. Germline V gives CDR1 GEAIGNYY, CDR2 EKD. CDR3 length: 16 amino acids.

This clone turned up a few times. The V and J genes are TRDV2 and TRDJ1; the match to TRDD3 covers 12 bases. V trimming: 3 bases; J trimming: 0 bases; junction bases outside the gene matches: 10. The germline V gene has CDR1 GEAIGNYY and CDR2 EKD. CDR3 size: 18 residues. The CDR3 DNA reads as TGTGCCTGTGACGCTGTACTGGGGGATACCCGGTACACCGATAAACTCATCTTT. Translating gives CACDAVLGDTRYTDKLIF.

On this clone itself: This is likely an artifact of a read error, given a far larger clone one base away. The J gene is TRDJ1, the V gene TRDV2; 9 bases are a match to TRDD3. The CDR3 is made up of 22 amino acids. Germline CDR1 is GEAIGNYY and CDR2 is EKD. The CDR3, as DNA: TGTGCCTGTGACCCGCTCGGGGACGGAGGGGGATACCTGAGGGGGTACACCGATAACCTCATCTTT. Protein product: CACDPLGDGGGYLRGYTDNLIF.